This is a list of T cell receptor beta chains from one sample in a study of T cell responses to AZD1222 COVID-19 vaccine. Profiled with immunoSEQ multiplex PCR; TCRdb holds only in-frame clones, not every one. The profile covers about 150,000 clones, with roughly 87% appearing a single time and about 3% taken by the ten largest. Sequencing was performed on peripheral blood, taken on day 0 of AZD1222 vaccination. These TCRs come from an adult in good health. The CDR3 runs from the conserved cysteine through the conserved F or W. Fields, in order: V gene, D gene, J gene, clone size, CDR3 DNA, CDR3 protein. D genes are given only for firm matches. Part of the rows lack a size; the others show once, few, many or a class for expanded clones.

TRBV7-9	TRBD2	TRBJ2-3	-	TGTGCCAGCAGCCTGTCCGGGACTAGAACAGATACGCAGTATTTT	CASSLSGTRTDTQYF
TRBV3-1/TRBV3-2	TRBD2	TRBJ2-3	-	TGTGCCAGCAGCCAAGTAGGTAGCGGGGGCCCTCTTCGCGGCGATACGCAGTATTTT	CASSQVGSGGPLRGDTQYF
TRBV19	-	TRBJ2-1	-	TGTGCCAGTGCGAACAGGGTTAATGAGCAGTTCTTC	CASANRVNEQFF
TRBV15	-	TRBJ1-3	-	TGTGCCACCAGCAGTAGTCGCAACAGTCGCTCTGGAAACACCATATATTTT	CATSSSRNSRSGNTIYF
TRBV5-4	-	TRBJ1-1	-	TGTGCCAGCAGCTTGACTGGGGGTGCTGAAGCTTTCTTT	CASSLTGGAEAFF
TRBV30	TRBD2	TRBJ2-7	-	TGTGCCTGGAGTGGCCTAGCGGGAGGCTACGAGCAGTACTTC	CAWSGLAGGYEQYF
TRBV6-6	-	TRBJ1-1	-	TGTGCCAGCAGTTACGGATCAGAAGCTTTCTTT	CASSYGSEAFF
TRBV5-1	-	TRBJ1-2	-	TGCGCCAGCAGCTTAGGACAGATCTCCGTCAATGGCTACACCTTC	CASSLGQISVNGYTF
TRBV3-1/TRBV3-2	TRBD1	TRBJ1-2	-	TGTGCCAGCAGCCACAGGGGGCGGACCTATGGCTACACCTTC	CASSHRGRTYGYTF
TRBV5-4	-	TRBJ2-2	-	TGTGCCAGCAGCTTGGGTGGGAACACCGGGGAGCTGTTTTTT	CASSLGGNTGELFF
TRBV9	-	TRBJ1-6	few	TGTGCCAGCAGCTCCGGGCAGATTAATTCACCCCTCCACTTT	CASSSGQINSPLHF
TRBV4-2	TRBD1	TRBJ1-4	once	TGTGCCAGCAGCCGTACGACAGGGAAAGATGAAAAACTGTTTTTT	CASSRTTGKDEKLFF
TRBV18	TRBD1	TRBJ1-2	-	TGTGCCAGCTCGGCAGTGTTTGGGACAGACCCCTATGGCTACACCTTC	CASSAVFGTDPYGYTF
TRBV12-3/TRBV12-4	-	TRBJ1-2	medium-sized	TGTGCCAGCAGCCCGCAGGGCTCCTATGGCTACACCTTC	CASSPQGSYGYTF
TRBV5-1	-	TRBJ1-1	-	TGCGCCAGCAGCTTGGCGGCGAACACTGAAGCTTTCTTT	CASSLAANTEAFF
TRBV7-2	-	TRBJ1-2	-	TGTGCCAGCAGCCTGGCGGGGGAGGGGTATGGCTACACCTTC	CASSLAGEGYGYTF
TRBV18	-	TRBJ1-2	-	TGTGCCAGCTCACCACCTATCAGGGAGACTCCAACAACCAGCTATGGCTACACCTTC	CASSPPIRETPTTSYGYTF
TRBV27	-	TRBJ2-3	-	TGTGCCAGCAGTTCTCAGGGAGGACTAAACACAGATACGCAGTATTTT	CASSSQGGLNTDTQYF
TRBV9	TRBD1	TRBJ2-1	-	TGTGCCAGCAGCCCCCCGGGACAGGCCCACAATGAGCAGTTCTTC	CASSPPGQAHNEQFF
TRBV7-6	-	TRBJ1-1	-	TGTGCCAGCAGCTCGAAAGCACGGACCGATAACACTGAAGCTTTCTTT	CASSSKARTDNTEAFF
TRBV2	-	TRBJ2-3	-	TGTGCCAGCGCGGGAAGTCGGATAACAGATACGCAGTATTTT	CASAGSRITDTQYF
TRBV6-5	TRBD1	TRBJ2-1	-	TGTGCCAGCAGCGGCTACAGGGGGTGGAACAATGAGCAGTTCTTC	CASSGYRGWNNEQFF
TRBV24-1	-	TRBJ2-1	-	TGTGCCACCAGTGATTTGGAGGTTGAGCAGTTCTTC	CATSDLEVEQFF
TRBV18	-	TRBJ2-6	-	TGTGCCAGCTCACAAGAACTGTCTGGGGCCAACGTCCTGACTTTC	CASSQELSGANVLTF
TRBV6-1	-	TRBJ2-7	once	TGTGCCAGCAGTGACGCAGGGGTCACCTACGAGCAGTACTTC	CASSDAGVTYEQYF
TRBV7-2	-	TRBJ2-1	once	TGTGCCAGCAGCTTGATGGTGGGGGGGCAGTTCTTC	CASSLMVGGQFF
TRBV6-5	TRBD2	TRBJ2-1	once	TGTGCCAGCAGGCTAGCGGGTAATTACAATGAGCAGTTCTTC	CASRLAGNYNEQFF
TRBV28	-	TRBJ1-6	-	TGTGCCAGCAGTACTGGGACAAGTAATTCACCCCTCCACTTT	CASSTGTSNSPLHF
TRBV19	-	TRBJ1-5	-	TGTGCCAGTAGTATAGAAGGACAACCTAATCAGCCCCAGCATTTT	CASSIEGQPNQPQHF
TRBV10-3	-	TRBJ1-5	-	TGTGCCATCAGCGGGGACAGCAATCAGCCCCAGCATTTT	CAISGDSNQPQHF
TRBV12-3/TRBV12-4	-	TRBJ1-1	-	TGTGCCAGCGGAGGGACGATTACTGAAGCTTTCTTT	CASGGTITEAFF
TRBV29-1	-	TRBJ2-3	-	TGCAGCGTTGAAGGGGAGAGGGGGGGCACAGATACGCAGTATTTT	CSVEGERGGTDTQYF
TRBV27	-	TRBJ1-2	-	TGTGCCAGCAGTCCCAGGGGTTTGGGCTATGGCTACACCTTC	CASSPRGLGYGYTF
TRBV19	-	TRBJ1-1	once	TGTGCCAGTAGTCCCCCGGGACGGCTATCGGTCGGGGCTTTCTTT	CASSPPGRLSVGAFF
TRBV18	-	TRBJ1-6	-	TGTGCCAGCTCACCGGAAATACGGTCACCCCTCCACTTT	CASSPEIRSPLHF
TRBV6-5	-	TRBJ1-3	-	TGTGCCAGCACCCGGACTCCTGGAAACACCATATATTTT	CASTRTPGNTIYF
TRBV19	-	TRBJ2-7	once	TGTGCCAGTAGAGAACAGCCTCACTCCACTTACGAGCAGTACTTC	CASREQPHSTYEQYF
TRBV27	-	TRBJ1-2	once	TGTGCCAGCAGAGGTCGGGGGTATGGCTACACCTTC	CASRGRGYGYTF
TRBV19	-	TRBJ1-1	-	TGTGCCAGTGGCAGAAGCCAGCCGAACACTGAAGCTTTCTTT	CASGRSQPNTEAFF
TRBV28	-	TRBJ1-5	-	TGTGCCAGCAGTTTCATTCTAAATCAGCCCCAGCATTTT	CASSFILNQPQHF
TRBV7-8	-	TRBJ1-2	-	TGTGCCAGCAGCTCAGCGCGTATCTATGGCTACACCTTC	CASSSARIYGYTF
TRBV30	-	TRBJ2-2	once	TGTGCCTGGAGGGAGACTAAGAACACCGGGGAGCTGTTTTTT	CAWRETKNTGELFF
TRBV6-5	TRBD1	TRBJ1-2	-	TGTGCCAGCACCAAGGGACAGGGACCCTATGGCTACACCTTC	CASTKGQGPYGYTF
TRBV7-2	TRBD2	TRBJ2-4	-	TGTGCCAGCAGCTCCGGGACTAGCGGGAGGGTTCAGTACTTC	CASSSGTSGRVQYF
TRBV25-1	-	TRBJ1-4	-	TGTGCCAGCAGTGCCCGGGGGGGGCTGGTTTATGAAAAACTGTTTTTT	CASSARGGLVYEKLFF
TRBV3-1/TRBV3-2	-	TRBJ2-3	-	TGTGCCAGCAGCCAAGATAAAGGGGCTAGCACAGATACGCAGTATTTT	CASSQDKGASTDTQYF
TRBV2	-	TRBJ2-7	-	TGTGCCAGCAGTGAAGGGGGCGTGGTCGCTCTCAACGAGCAGTACTTC	CASSEGGVVALNEQYF
TRBV9	-	TRBJ2-3	-	TGTGCCAGCAGCACCCGACAGTTTTCCACAGATACGCAGTATTTT	CASSTRQFSTDTQYF
TRBV3-1/TRBV3-2	-	TRBJ1-2	-	TGTGCCAGCAGCCAGGCACTGGGGGGGTATGGCTACACCTTC	CASSQALGGYGYTF
TRBV12-3/TRBV12-4	-	TRBJ1-1	-	TGTGCCAGCAGTTTAAAGGCGGCTCTTCGGGCTTTCTTT	CASSLKAALRAFF
TRBV24-1	-	TRBJ1-1	-	TGTGCCACCAGTGATACCCTCCAAGCTTTCTTT	CATSDTLQAFF
TRBV10-3	TRBD1	TRBJ2-2	-	TGTGCCATCAGTGATCCGGGACAGCGATCCGCGAACACCGGGGAGCTGTTTTTT	CAISDPGQRSANTGELFF
TRBV7-2	TRBD1	TRBJ2-5	-	TGTGCCAGCAGCGCCGACAGGGGAGAGACCCAGTACTTC	CASSADRGETQYF
TRBV3-1/TRBV3-2	TRBD1	TRBJ2-1	-	TGTGCCAGCAGCCCCCGGGACAGGGGGCTGTCCCCCTACAATGAGCAGTTCTTC	CASSPRDRGLSPYNEQFF
TRBV6-2/TRBV6-3	-	TRBJ1-3	-	TGTGCCAGCAGTTCTCAGGGGACAACGGGAAACACCATATATTTT	CASSSQGTTGNTIYF
TRBV6-5	TRBD1	TRBJ2-5	-	TGTGCCAAAGTCCGGGACAGAGTCTCTAAAGAGACCCAGTACTTC	CAKVRDRVSKETQYF
TRBV4-2	TRBD2	TRBJ2-7	-	TGTGCCAGCAGCCCTAGCGGGAGGGAATACGAGCAGTACTTC	CASSPSGREYEQYF
TRBV27	-	TRBJ1-6	-	TGTGCCAGCAGTTTGACAGGTTACTCACCCCTCCACTTT	CASSLTGYSPLHF
TRBV7-3	-	TRBJ1-6	once	TGTGCCAGCAGCTTAACGTATAATTCACCCCTCCACTTT	CASSLTYNSPLHF